This T cell receptor (beta chain) is from a study of blood T cell repertoires in COVID-19. Whole-study context: There were acute and convalescent COVID-19 samples, and they came from the United States, Italy and Spain. PBMCs, B-cell-depleted T cells, or T cells provided the cDNA or gDNA that made up the material.

Germline V gene data show CDR1 as SGHDT and CDR2 as YYEEEE. CDR3 length equals 16 residues. With 4 bases clipped from V and 6 bases from J, the junction kept 8 bases outside the gene matches. Per the original methods: Reference gene primer amplification in the assay estimated nucleated cell counts. Profiling relied on immunoSEQ multiplex PCR, and the TCRdb table lists in-frame clones only, not all of them. Clone size and the V and J calls come from that table; the DNA yielded D and trimming. This sample has 210,000 or so clones, with around 78% found just once. The TCR originated in a woman over 75 with active or convalescent COVID-19. The chain carries TRBV5-6 and TRBJ2-3, with 13 positions matching TRBD2. Source material: peripheral blood. CDR3 sequence (DNA): TGTGCCAGCAGCCAGACTAGCGGGGGGCTGTCTGATACGCAGTATTTT. Translated: CASSQTSGGLSDTQYF.